Included here is one T cell receptor beta chain sequence, with context. Clones were sequenced by immunoSEQ multiplex PCR, and TCRdb holds only the in-frame ones, with some missing. Of approximately 79,000 clones listed, about 88% are singletons. This CDR3 contains 13 residues. Trimming removed 4 bases from V and 6 bases from J; junction bases left unmatched: 5. CDR1 is SNHLY, CDR2 FYNNEI, per germline. The entry originates in a study of T cell responses to AZD1222 COVID-19 vaccine. Sequencing was performed on peripheral blood, taken on day 0 of AZD1222 vaccination. The genes are TRBV2 and TRBJ2-7; 8 bases are a match to TRBD1. This TCR was sampled from an adult in good health. CDR3 loop: CASSGTGRGEQYV. Here the CDR3 DNA reads TGTGCCAGCAGTGGGACAGGGCGCGGCGAGCAGTACGTC.